Listed below are T cell receptor beta chains from one sample, sequenced in a study of CXCR3-negative and CXCR3-positive naive CD8 T cells. One entry per CDR3 protein, without DNA, is what TCRdb gives after re-calling the 5' RACE reads. The ten most abundant clones cover 0.5% to 0.6% of a sample with roughly 130,000 distinct CDR3 sequences. Sequencing input: naive CXCR3+ CD8+ T cells from blood. These receptors came from a human donor in good health. Some clones in this sample may be carry-over from other donors' samples. Both conserved end residues are part of each CDR3.

J,V,CDR3
TRBJ2-1,TRBV6-4,CASSIGIIAGGPYEQFF
TRBJ2-2,TRBV28,CASSIGGGNIITGELFF
TRBJ1-1,TRBV7-2,CASSGRTGWDTEAFF
TRBJ2-3,TRBV2,CASSRTSGGGTDTQYF
TRBJ1-1,TRBV9,CASSVDGLWGTEAFF
TRBJ1-1,TRBV20-1,CSARWGGSFYDTEAFF
TRBJ1-4,TRBV7-6,CASSSGTATNEKLFF
TRBJ2-2,TRBV5-6,CASTMGGTGELFF
TRBJ1-1,TRBV29-1,CSVEGVIKKNTEAFF
TRBJ1-1,TRBV7-6,CASSLGGPHALGSTEAFF
TRBJ1-1,TRBV12-3/TRBV12-4,CASKNRDSSADTEAFF
TRBJ2-1,TRBV29-1,CSVGSYASLDEQFF
TRBJ2-1,TRBV29-1,CSVSDRVSENEQFF
TRBJ1-6,TRBV9,CASSDRDRDYNSPLHF
TRBJ1-2,TRBV15,CATSSNELGVRGDYGYTF
TRBJ2-3,TRBV15,CATSYLQTGGTDTQYF